This record looks at one T cell receptor (beta chain) sequence and its context. The antigen is not known. The data belong to a study of T cells expressing NK-cell markers. About the research overall: Sorted CD3+CD56-NKG2C+, CD3+CD56+NKG2C- and CD3+CD56+NKG2C+ T cells were the source of the TCR beta repertoires. Notes on the study in general: HCMV specificity of the expanded NKG2C+ T cell clones stayed unclear.

5'RACE template switching built TCR beta cDNA with unique molecular identifiers. Reanalyzing the 5' RACE reads, TCRdb keeps one entry per CDR3 protein, without DNA. The sample holds fewer than 200,000 distinct CDR3 sequences. CDR1 and CDR2 (germline): LGHDT, YNNKEL (reference sequence). This CDR3 has 14 amino acids. The chain couples TRBV3-1 to TRBJ1-1. This clonotype was sampled from a woman aged 18 to 75 in good health. Source material: blood T cells: a sorted CD56 or NKG2C T cell subset, CD4+ or CD8+ T cells, or bulk PBMC T cells (not recorded which). Here the CDR3 reads CASSPRLKNTEAFF.